The 18 T cell receptor beta chains below were found in one sample sequenced in a study of cytomegalovirus exposure and HLA in healthy donors (dated by TCRdb to about 2017). Receptors were amplified or captured by the immunoSEQ multiplex PCR assay. For the multiplex PCR, a mixture combining 60 forward primers for TCR Vbeta segments and 13 reverse primers for TCR Jbeta segments was used. In its TCRdb copy, this immuneACCESS table keeps in-frame sequences only and misses some clones. Where compared with another copy, unresolved V genes explain less than half of these, and the others have no known cause. This sample is represented by fewer than 70,000 clones; approximately 70% of them were singletons. Around 15% of the sample rests with the top ten. The material sequenced was PBMCs. The receptors derive from a male donor in good health and CMV-seropositive.

The J gene is TRBJ2-4, the V gene TRBV29-1; unclear D gene. CDR3 size: 11 residues. V lost 7 bases to trimming and J lost 5 bases, with 9 bases between them. CDR1 is SQVTM, CDR2 ANQGSEA, per germline. CDR3 sequence reads: CSAATQNIQYF. In DNA, the CDR3 is TGCAGCGCCGCCACACAAAACATTCAGTACTTC. The whole variable domain, filled in from reference TRBV29-1 and TRBJ2-4, reads SAVISQKPSRDICQRGTSLTIQCQVDSQVTMMFWYRQQPGQSLTLIATANQGSEATYESGFVIDKFPISRPNLTFSTLTVSNMSPEDSSIYLCSAATQNIQYFGAGTRLSVL.

The V and J genes are TRBV6-1 and TRBJ2-1; TRBD2 aligns across 8 bases. The CDR3 runs 16 residues. Germline values: CDR1 MNHNS, CDR2 SASEGT. V lost 1 base, J lost 0 bases, and 2 bases stayed unmatched. The CDR3 spells CASSEEAGGSYNEQFF. The DNA of the CDR3 is TGTGCCAGCAGTGAAGAGGCGGGGGGCTCCTACAATGAGCAGTTCTTC.

This chain joins TRBV5-1 and TRBJ2-3; unclear D gene. V gave up 9 bases and J gave up 2 bases, with 13 bases separating them. Looked up from germline, CDR1 is SGHRS and CDR2 is YFSETQ. The CDR3 sequence is 13 residues long. CDR3 in amino acids: CAKDCANTDTQYF. CDR3 nucleotide sequence: TGCGCCAAAGACTGCGCCAACACAGATACGCAGTATTTT.

This chain joins TRBV11-2 and TRBJ1-5; D not certain. This CDR3 is built from 13 residues. CDR1 is SGHAT, CDR2 FQNNGV, per germline. The V and J ends lost 5 bases and 3 bases respectively, with 8 bases between them. The DNA of the CDR3 is TGTGCCAGCAGCGACAATCACAATCAGCCCCAGCATTTT. It is translated as CASSDNHNQPQHF.

The V and J genes are TRBV7-7 and TRBJ2-7; 12 bases agree with TRBD2. CDR3 length: 16 amino acids. With V trimmed by 5 bases and J by 3 bases, 8 bases remained unmatched. The germline V gene encodes CDR1 SSHAT and CDR2 FNYEAQ (reference sequence). The CDR3 sequence is CASSPRLAGELYEQYF. The CDR3, as DNA: TGTGCCAGCAGCCCCCGACTAGCGGGAGAACTCTACGAGCAGTACTTC.

The V call is TRBV11-2, the J call TRBJ2-7, with a tentative D call TRBD1 (6 bases). V dropped 5 bases and J dropped 4 bases, with 15 bases sitting between them. The CDR3 runs to 14 residues. The V gene's germline CDR1 is SGHAT and CDR2 FQNNGV. The CDR3 coding sequence is TGTGCCAGCAGCGAAGGGACATTTTTATACGAGCAGTACTTC. Protein: CASSEGTFLYEQYF.

The chain links TRBV7-3 to TRBJ2-3; 8 positions agree with TRBD1. Germline assignment: CDR1 SGHTA and CDR2 FQGTGA. The ends lost 5 bases at V and 0 bases at J; junction bases unmatched: 4. The CDR3 extends over 15 amino acids. DNA of the CDR3: TGTGCCAGCAGCGCGACAGGGGTTAGCACAGATACGCAGTATTTT. It encodes CASSATGVSTDTQYF.

CDR3 amino acids: CAWSVSGSLSDTQYF. In DNA, the CDR3 is TGTGCCTGGAGTGTAAGCGGGAGTCTCTCAGATACGCAGTATTTT. This chain uses TRBV30 with TRBJ2-3; TRBD2 matches 8 bases. With 0 bases clipped from V and 4 bases from J, the junction kept 6 bases outside the gene matches. The length of the CDR3 is 15 residues. Germline loops: CDR1 GTSNPN, CDR2 SVGIG (reference sequence).

This rearrangement joins TRBV30 to TRBJ1-2, with D tentatively TRBD1 (5 bases). Germline assignment: CDR1 GTSNPN and CDR2 SVGIG (reference sequence). The CDR3 is made up of 14 amino acids. V lost 2 bases and J 4 bases, leaving 14 bases between the germline ends. This chain's CDR3 is CAWSLGRASYGYTF. Written as DNA, the CDR3 is TGTGCCTGGAGTCTCGGCAGGGCCTCCTATGGCTACACCTTC.

The chain joins TRBV7-2 to TRBJ2-4; 16 bases map to TRBD2. Germline CDR1 and CDR2: SGHTA and FQGNSA. V dropped 1 base and J dropped 6; count of bases not matched to a gene: 3. This CDR3 region has 17 residues. The CDR3 protein is CASSLGGTSGGVNIQYF. The DNA of the CDR3 is TGTGCCAGCAGCTTAGGGGGGACTAGCGGGGGGGTAAACATTCAGTACTTC.

Turning to this clone: Other DNA sequences in this specimen translate into the identical CDR3. The chain carries TRBV7-6 and TRBJ2-3, with TRBD2 matching 11 bases. The CDR3 spans 15 residues. Germline-derived CDR1 and CDR2 are SGHVS and FNYEAQ. Germline trimming cut 5 bases from V and 1 base from J; bases unmatched to any gene: 2. The CDR3 protein is CASSRTSGRTDTQYF. CDR3 nucleotides: TGTGCCAGCAGCCGGACTAGCGGGCGCACAGATACGCAGTATTTT.

This clone was seen more than once but under ten times. V and J are TRBV7-8 and TRBJ1-1, with no clear D. This CDR3 region has 12 residues. Trimming took 3 bases from V and 10 from J, leaving 12 bases between them. Germline V gene lookup returns CDR1 SGHVS and CDR2 FQNEAQ. The DNA for the CDR3 is TGTGCCAGCAGCTTGAGAGAAAGTGGAGCTTTCTTT. Residues: CASSLRESGAFF.

CDR3 residues: CASSPDFLAYEQYF. The CDR3 DNA sequence: TGTGCCAGCAGCCCGGACTTTCTGGCCTACGAGCAGTACTTC. The rearrangement links TRBV5-4 to TRBJ2-7; D possibly corresponds to TRBD2 (5 bases). The CDR3 runs 14 residues. From germline, CDR1 is SGHNT and CDR2 YYREEE (reference sequence). The V gene lost 4 bases and the J gene lost 2 bases, with 13 bases spanning the gap.

CDR3 loop: CASRRLVATKETQYF. The CDR3 region has the DNA TGTGCCAGCAGAAGACTAGTTGCGACTAAAGAGACCCAGTACTTC. The rearrangement uses TRBV6-5 and TRBJ2-5; D is perhaps TRBD2 (6 bases). V was shortened by 6 bases and J by 3 bases, with 17 bases between the two germline ends. Per the germline V gene, CDR1 is MNHEY and CDR2 is SVGAGI. The CDR3 covers 15 residues.

The chain joins TRBV6-5 to TRBJ1-2; perhaps TRBD1 as D (6 bases). CDR1 and CDR2 (germline): MNHEY, SVGAGI. Trimming took 4 bases from V and 1 from J, leaving 7 bases between them. The CDR3 loop spans 13 amino acids. The CDR3, as DNA: TGTGCCAGCAGTTGGACAGATAACTATGGCTACACCTTC. As protein: CASSWTDNYGYTF.

This clone was detected only a few times. The chain has TRBV21-1 and TRBJ1-3; the table names TRBD1, a call not compared with the DNA. TRBV21-1 is deemed a pseudogene. This CDR3 is 15 amino acids long. CDR3 amino acids: CASSKQGAPGNTIYF. DNA of the CDR3: TGTGCCAGCAGCAAACAGGGCGCGCCTGGAAACACCATATATTTT.

The J gene is TRBJ2-7, the V gene TRBV10-3; tentatively, D is TRBD1 (6 bases). V lost 2 bases and J lost 5, with 13 bases in between. In germline, CDR1 is ENHRY, CDR2 SYGVKD. The CDR3 runs 14 residues. Here the CDR3 reads CAISERDRRDEQYF. Written as DNA, the CDR3 is TGTGCCATCAGTGAGCGAGACAGGCGAGACGAGCAGTACTTC.

This chain joins TRBV11-2 and TRBJ1-1; D is ambiguous. This CDR3 is 13 amino acids long. Trimming took 3 bases from V and 2 from J, leaving 7 bases between them. Germline CDR1 reads SGHAT; CDR2 reads FQNNGV. Here the CDR3 DNA reads TGTGCCAGCAGCTTTACAGCAAACACTGAAGCTTTCTTT. Amino acids: CASSFTANTEAFF.